This T cell receptor (beta chain) was captured by sequencing in a study of graft-versus-host responses after intestinal transplantation. Study-wide background: Transplants given to recipients were multivisceral, liver-intestinal, or isolated intestinal. All recipients were given anti-thymocyte globulin induction, and tacrolimus and steroids were then administered for 2 to 4 years.

This clone has a single count. Its antigen is undetermined. Study-wide results and caveats: There was an association between peak levels of circulating GvH clones and early post-transplant HvG declines.

Clones were sequenced by immunoSEQ multiplex PCR, and TCRdb holds only the in-frame ones, with some missing. The sample gives around 64,000 clones, 94% of which show up once; under 0.45% is in the top ten. Germline CDR1 reads LGHNA; CDR2 reads YSLEER. CDR3 length: 16 residues. Between the trimmed V and J ends, which lost 6 bases and 2 bases, there was a span of 19 bases. The chain carries TRBV4-3 and TRBJ1-2, with D possibly TRBD1 on 6 matching bases. The TCR was taken from a human donor who was the organ donor for an intestinal transplant. The sequences come from unstimulated CD4+ T cells sorted from spleen or lymph node cells, collected before transplant. The CDR3 sequence is CASRPKSAGTNYGYTF. The CDR3 DNA sequence: TGCGCCAGCAGGCCCAAGAGTGCAGGGACAAACTATGGCTACACCTTC.